This T cell receptor (beta chain) originates from a study of blood T cell repertoires in COVID-19. Study in general: COVID-19 samples from acute and convalescent phases originated in the United States, Italy and Spain. PBMCs, B-cell-depleted T cells, or T cells provided the cDNA or gDNA that made up the material.

V trimming: 3 bases; J trimming: 5 bases; junction bases outside the gene matches: 2. This CDR3 has 14 amino acids. Germline assignment: CDR1 SGHVS and CDR2 FQNEAQ. As processed by the authors: Reference gene primers were amplified, and this amplification served to estimate nucleated cell counts. Sequenced by immunoSEQ multiplex PCR; TCRdb stores in-frame clones only, minus some. The V and J calls and clone size were taken over from that table, and D and trimming were inferred from the DNA. The table records 45,000 or so clones, about 86% of them present only once. Sequencing was performed on peripheral blood. The chain is built from TRBV7-8 and TRBJ2-5, with 11 bases matching TRBD2. The sequence was collected from a human donor in a cohort sampled during active COVID-19. The CDR3 sequence is CASSFSGGVETQYF. Here the CDR3 DNA reads TGTGCCAGCAGCTTTAGCGGGGGGGTCGAGACCCAGTACTTC.